Sequencing of this T cell receptor beta chain was carried out in a study of OX40 agonist ivuxolimab in advanced cancers. Study overall: The group had a mean age of 60 years, ranged from about 20 to 80, and was roughly 83% male.

About this clone: The antigen is not known.

Study results and caveats: Which antigen the expanded peripheral T cells recognized is unknown. Expanded clones belonging to CD8+ T cells outnumbered, on average, those of CD4+.

With baseline, cycle 4 day 1, and cycle 7 day 1 as timepoints, blood was sampled. Repertoires were generated with immunoSEQ multiplex PCR, while TCRdb's copy carries only in-frame clones and drops some. Of roughly 92,000 clones listed, about four fifths were seen once; the top ten hold around 5.9%. Germline V CDR1 and CDR2: MGHRA, YSYEKL. The junction had 8 bases not matched to a gene; V was cut back by 2 bases and J by 3 bases. This CDR3 has 17 amino acids. This sequence was found in an adult with an advanced solid tumor such as melanoma, head and neck, liver or kidney cancer. The genes are TRBV4-1 and TRBJ2-3; 10 nucleotides match TRBD1. This specimen was CD4+ or CD8+ T cells sorted from blood, taken in a trial of the OX40 agonist ivuxolimab. The CDR3 DNA sequence: TGCGCCAGCAGCCAATTCTCGGGGACAGGGGTGACAGATACGCAGTATTTT. Protein: CASSQFSGTGVTDTQYF.